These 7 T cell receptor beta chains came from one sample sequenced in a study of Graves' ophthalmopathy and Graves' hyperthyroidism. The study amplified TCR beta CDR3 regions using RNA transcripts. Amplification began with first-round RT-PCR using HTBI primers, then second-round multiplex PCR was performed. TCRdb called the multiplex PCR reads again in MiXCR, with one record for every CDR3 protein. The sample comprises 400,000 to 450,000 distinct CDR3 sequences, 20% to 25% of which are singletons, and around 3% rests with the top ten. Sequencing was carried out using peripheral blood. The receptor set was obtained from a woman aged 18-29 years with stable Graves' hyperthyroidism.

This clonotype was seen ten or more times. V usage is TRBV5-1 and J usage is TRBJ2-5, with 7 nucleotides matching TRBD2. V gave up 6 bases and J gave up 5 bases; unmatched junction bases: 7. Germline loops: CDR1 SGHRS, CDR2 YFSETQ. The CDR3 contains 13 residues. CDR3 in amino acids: CASTWTSTETQYF. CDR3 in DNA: TGCGCCAGCACCTGGACTAGTACGGAGACCCAGTACTTC.

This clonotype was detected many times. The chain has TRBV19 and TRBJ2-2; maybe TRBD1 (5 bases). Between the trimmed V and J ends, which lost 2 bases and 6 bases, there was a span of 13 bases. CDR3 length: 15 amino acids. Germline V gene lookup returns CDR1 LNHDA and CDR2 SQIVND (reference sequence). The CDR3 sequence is CASSIKDSPAGELFF. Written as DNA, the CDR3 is TGTGCCAGTAGTATAAAAGACAGTCCGGCCGGGGAGCTGTTTTTT.

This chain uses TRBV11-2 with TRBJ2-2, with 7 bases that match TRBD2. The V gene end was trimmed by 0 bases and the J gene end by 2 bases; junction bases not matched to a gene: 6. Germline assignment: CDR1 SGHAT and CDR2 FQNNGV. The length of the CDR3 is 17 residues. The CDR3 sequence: CASSLDLGTINTGELFF. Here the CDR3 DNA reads TGTGCCAGCAGCTTAGATCTCGGGACTATTAACACCGGGGAGCTGTTTTTT.

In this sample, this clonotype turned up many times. The CDR3 coding sequence is TGTGCCAGCAGTTACTCGGGGCAGCCCCAGCATTTT. Translation: CASSYSGQPQHF. This chain links TRBV6-2 or TRBV6-3 with TRBJ1-5; no definite D call. V dropped 0 bases and J dropped 7 bases, with 4 bases sitting between them. Looked up from germline, CDR1 is MNHEY and CDR2 is SVGEGT. The CDR3 is 12 residues long.

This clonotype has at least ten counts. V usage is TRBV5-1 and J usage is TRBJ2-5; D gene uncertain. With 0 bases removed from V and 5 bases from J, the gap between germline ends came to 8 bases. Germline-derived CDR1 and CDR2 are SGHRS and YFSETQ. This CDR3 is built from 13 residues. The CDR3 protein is CASSLDSGETQYF. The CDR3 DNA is TGCGCCAGCAGCTTGGACTCCGGGGAGACCCAGTACTTC.

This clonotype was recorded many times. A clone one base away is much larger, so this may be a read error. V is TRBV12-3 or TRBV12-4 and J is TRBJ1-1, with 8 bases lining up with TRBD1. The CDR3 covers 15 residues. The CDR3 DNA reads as TGTGCCAGCAGTCCTCAGACAGGGGCCTTTTCTGAAGCTCTCTTT. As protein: CASSPQTGAFSEALF.

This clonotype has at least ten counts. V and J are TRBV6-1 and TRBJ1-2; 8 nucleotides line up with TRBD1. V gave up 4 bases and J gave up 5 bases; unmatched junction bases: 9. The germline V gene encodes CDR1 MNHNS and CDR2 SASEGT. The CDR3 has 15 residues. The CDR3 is CASSGARGRVYGYTF. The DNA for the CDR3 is TGTGCCAGCAGTGGCGCCAGGGGGCGCGTTTATGGCTACACCTTC.